These 24 T cell receptor beta chains were all obtained from the same sample, sequenced in a study of T-cell reconstitution after alpha-beta-depleted transplantation in children. Unique molecular identifiers were used in preparing the TCRbeta library. Via MiXCR, TCRdb re-called the PCR reads, giving one row per CDR3 protein. The sample includes some 440,000 distinct CDR3 sequences, about a sixth of them seen just once. Sample: PBMCs, mostly from graft donor cells, taken 360 days after TCRalphabeta/CD19-depleted stem cell transplant. The receptors derive from a boy in the first two years of life who had a stem cell transplant for Wiskott-Aldrich syndrome, so the T cells may come from the graft donor.

V usage is TRBV12-3 or TRBV12-4 and J usage is TRBJ2-2, with 7 bases matching TRBD1. The CDR3 is 16 residues long. After removal of 5 bases from V and 3 bases from J, the junction contained 9 bases not matched to a gene. CDR3 sequence reads: CASSQGPGQYTGELFF. CDR3 bases: TGTGCCAGCAGTCAAGGTCCGGGACAGTACACCGGGGAGCTGTTTTTT.

This clonotype has just a few counts. V usage is TRBV10-2 and J usage is TRBJ1-5, with D uncertain. This CDR3 has 13 residues. Per the germline V gene, CDR1 is WSHSY and CDR2 is SAAADI. Trimming shortened V by 2 bases and J by 16 bases, and 18 bases separated the two germline ends. CDR3: CASSEGGVPREHF. The CDR3 DNA is TGCGCCAGCAGTGAGGGTGGGGTCCCAAGAGAACATTTT.

The gene calls are TRBV12-3 or TRBV12-4 and TRBJ1-1, with D hard to call. This CDR3 is built from 13 residues. Trimming took 1 base from V and 4 from J, leaving 7 bases between them. Here the CDR3 reads CASSLEVVTEAFF. CDR3 nucleotides: TGTGCCAGCAGTTTAGAGGTAGTCACTGAAGCTTTCTTT.

This rearrangement joins TRBV24-1 to TRBJ1-1; the D gene is possibly TRBD1 (5 bases). The germline V gene has CDR1 KGHDR and CDR2 SFDVKD. CDR3 size: 13 residues. V lost 5 bases to trimming and J lost 10 bases, with 16 bases between them. CDR3 sequence (DNA): TGTGCCACCAGTGTGTCAGGGAGTTTCGGAGCTTTCTTT. It translates to CATSVSGSFGAFF.

This clonotype was picked up a small number of times. The chain carries TRBV2 and TRBJ1-5; 7 bases align to TRBD1. The CDR3 covers 15 residues. The V segment lost 7 bases and the J segment 2 bases; nucleotides outside the gene matches: 8. Per germline, CDR1 SNHLY and CDR2 FYNNEI. The CDR3: CASTLTGYGNQPQHF. CDR3 coding DNA: TGTGCCAGCACCCTGACAGGGTATGGCAATCAGCCCCAGCATTTT.

This clonotype was counted a few times. The genes are TRBV12-3 or TRBV12-4 and TRBJ2-7; TRBD1 might be the D (6 bases). The CDR3 covers 15 residues. V dropped 5 bases and J dropped 6 bases, with 20 bases sitting between them. The CDR3: CASSPPRTAVGEQYF. CDR3 DNA: TGTGCCAGCAGTCCACCCCGGACAGCAGTTGGCGAGCAGTACTTC.

This clonotype was counted between two and nine times. This chain links TRBV28 with TRBJ2-5, with TRBD2 as a possible D gene (6 bases). Trimming left V 3 bases short and J 6 bases short, with 17 bases between. The CDR3 extends over 15 amino acids. Germline V gene data show CDR1 as MDHEN and CDR2 as SYDVKM. CDR3 DNA sequence: TGTGCCAGCAGTTTGGGGGGTAGCGTACGGAAGACCCAGTACTTC. Protein: CASSLGGSVRKTQYF.

This clonotype was detected many times. The chain has TRBV20-1 and TRBJ2-7; 7 nucleotides agree with TRBD1. Trimming took 0 bases from V and 9 from J; bases not matched to a gene: 8. This CDR3 is built from 13 residues. Germline loops: CDR1 DFQATT, CDR2 SNEGSKA (reference sequence). The CDR3 region is CSARDPTGLGQYF. The DNA for the CDR3 is TGCAGTGCTAGAGATCCGACAGGGTTAGGGCAGTACTTC.

Here the CDR3 reads CASGTRGSPLHF. The CDR3 region has the DNA TGTGCCAGCGGGACGCGGGGTTCACCCCTCCACTTT. The chain joins TRBV12-3 or TRBV12-4 to TRBJ1-6, with D possibly being TRBD1 (5 bases). The CDR3 length is 12 residues. V lost 8 bases to trimming and J lost 9 bases, with 11 bases between them.

This clonotype has only a few counts. The CDR3 DNA follows: TGCAGCTCTGCGCTAGCGGGGAGAATACAAGAGACCCAGTACTTC. It codes for CSSALAGRIQETQYF. This rearrangement joins TRBV29-1 to TRBJ2-5; TRBD2 agrees at 9 bases. The germline V gene has CDR1 SQVTM and CDR2 ANQGSEA. Trimming cost V 8 bases and J 2 bases; bases outside gene matches: 12. The CDR3 covers 15 residues. Together with reference TRBV29-1 and TRBJ2-5, the CDR3 gives the full variable domain: SAVISQKPSRDICQRGTSLTIQCQVDSQVTMMFWYRQQPGQSLTLIATANQGSEATYESGFVIDKFPISRPNLTFSTLTVSNMSPEDSSIYLCSSALAGRIQETQYFGPGTRLLVL.

In this sample, this clonotype turned up a few times. This rearrangement joins TRBV2 to TRBJ1-2, with D perhaps matching TRBD1 (5 bases). Looked up from germline, CDR1 is SNHLY and CDR2 is FYNNEI. Trimming removed 8 bases from V and 4 bases from J, with 8 bases in between. The CDR3 covers 11 residues. This CDR3 reads CASLGGYGYTF. For the CDR3, the DNA is TGTGCCAGCCTGGGGGGCTATGGCTACACCTTC.

The gene calls are TRBV24-1 and TRBJ2-5; 8 bases line up with TRBD1. V lost 4 bases, J lost 1 base, and 4 bases stayed unmatched. The CDR3 is 15 amino acids. Germline lookup yields CDR1 KGHDR and CDR2 SFDVKD. CDR3 protein: CATSDLDRGQETQYF. The CDR3 DNA follows: TGTGCCACCAGTGACCTAGACAGGGGCCAAGAGACCCAGTACTTC.

The gene calls are TRBV4-1 and TRBJ2-1; weak D call: TRBD2 (5 bases). CDR3 size: 16 residues. CDR1 and CDR2 from the germline V gene are MGHRA and YSYEKL. V lost 5 bases and J 2 bases, leaving 16 bases between the germline ends. In DNA, the CDR3 is TGCGCCAGCAGCTCCGGGAACCAGAGCGCCTACAATGAGCAGTTCTTC. Encoded protein: CASSSGNQSAYNEQFF.

Only a few counts were recorded for this clonotype. This sequence joins TRBV5-1 and TRBJ2-1, with 7 positions matching TRBD1. The CDR3 totals 15 residues. The germline gives CDR1 SGHRS, CDR2 YFSETQ. J was trimmed by 7 bases and V by 1 base; bases with no gene match: 8. The DNA of the CDR3 is TGCGCCAGCAGCTTGAACAGGGGCGTTAAGAATGAGCAGTTCTTC. It yields the protein CASSLNRGVKNEQFF.

The count of this clonotype is one. The V gene is TRBV27, the J gene TRBJ2-5; D is ambiguous. The germline gives CDR1 MNHEY, CDR2 SMNVEV (reference sequence). The V end lost 1 base, the J end lost 3 bases, and 12 bases lay between the germline ends. The CDR3 covers 15 residues. The CDR3, as DNA: TGTGCCAGCAGTTTATACGACTTCAATAAAGAGACCCAGTACTTC. This sequence encodes CASSLYDFNKETQYF.

This clonotype was counted many times. V and J are TRBV12-3 or TRBV12-4 and TRBJ2-2; D might be TRBD2 (7 bases). V lost 7 bases and J lost 6, with 15 bases in between. The CDR3 is 14 amino acids. CDR3 sequence reads: CASTFWRGPGELFF. The CDR3 DNA reads as TGTGCCAGCACCTTCTGGCGGGGGCCCGGGGAGCTGTTTTTT.

The genes are TRBV20-1 and TRBJ2-2, with unresolved D. Germline CDR1 and CDR2: DFQATT and SNEGSKA (reference sequence). There are 14 residues in the CDR3. V was clipped by 1 base and J by 0 bases, with 6 bases between them. This CDR3 reads CSARVSANTGELFF. The CDR3 DNA is TGCAGTGCTAGAGTGAGTGCGAACACCGGGGAGCTGTTTTTT.

This clonotype was found a few times. V is TRBV5-1 and J is TRBJ2-5; 7 bases are shared with TRBD2. Germline CDR1 SGHRS, CDR2 YFSETQ. J was trimmed by 3 bases and V by 0 bases; bases with no gene match: 8. The CDR3 runs 16 residues. The CDR3 loop is CASSLADRLAEETQYF. The CDR3 region has the DNA TGCGCCAGCAGCTTGGCGGATAGACTAGCAGAAGAGACCCAGTACTTC.

This clonotype was seen at least ten times. This chain links TRBV7-9 with TRBJ1-5; TRBD1 matches 9 bases. The V and J ends lost 1 base and 5 bases, in that order; junction bases with no gene match: 0. This CDR3 is 14 amino acids long. CDR1 is SEHNR and CDR2 is FQNEAQ in the germline V gene (reference sequence). The CDR3 DNA follows: TGTGCCAGCAGCTTAGGGACAGGGGATCAGCCCCAGCATTTT. This gives the protein CASSLGTGDQPQHF.

This chain connects TRBV12-3 or TRBV12-4 to TRBJ1-3; tentatively, D is TRBD1 (5 bases). The CDR3 length is 14 residues. Trimming removed 4 bases at V and 4 bases at J, with 11 bases between. The CDR3 DNA is TGTGCCAGCAGTTACGGGACTTCAGGAAACACCATATATTTT. Translating gives CASSYGTSGNTIYF.

This clonotype appeared a few times. This rearrangement joins TRBV6-5 to TRBJ1-6, with 9 positions matching TRBD1. This CDR3 spans 15 amino acids. Trimming took 2 bases from V and 6 from J; bases not matched to a gene: 2. Germline CDR1 and CDR2: MNHEY and SVGAGI. CDR3 sequence reads: CASSYEDRGNSPLHF. The CDR3, as DNA: TGTGCCAGCAGTTACGAGGACAGGGGTAATTCACCCCTCCACTTT.

This clonotype was recorded a few times. This chain joins TRBV7-2 and TRBJ2-3, with D perhaps matching TRBD1 or TRBD2 (6 bases each). Germline CDR1 SGHTA, CDR2 FQGNSA. V gave up 4 bases and J gave up 4 bases, with 15 bases separating them. The length of the CDR3 is 15 residues. CDR3 amino acids: CASSSGDKPSDTQYF. The CDR3 nucleotides are TGTGCCAGCAGCTCGGGGGACAAGCCGTCAGATACGCAGTATTTT.

This clonotype was observed a handful of times. V gene TRBV20-1 combines with J gene TRBJ2-1; tentative D call: TRBD2 (7 bases). The CDR3 has 16 amino acids. Germline values: CDR1 DFQATT, CDR2 SNEGSKA (reference sequence). With 0 bases removed from V and 4 bases from J, the gap between germline ends came to 16 bases. The CDR3 sequence: CSARDRGGGRYNEQFF. The CDR3 nucleotides read TGCAGTGCTAGAGATCGGGGCGGGGGCCGGTACAATGAGCAGTTCTTC.

This rearrangement joins TRBV12-3 or TRBV12-4 to TRBJ2-3; no firm D call. This CDR3 is 14 amino acids long. With 3 bases removed from V and 1 base from J, the gap between germline ends came to 8 bases. The CDR3 region is CASSLYSGTDTQYF. In DNA form, the CDR3 reads TGTGCCAGCAGTTTGTATTCTGGCACAGATACGCAGTATTTT.